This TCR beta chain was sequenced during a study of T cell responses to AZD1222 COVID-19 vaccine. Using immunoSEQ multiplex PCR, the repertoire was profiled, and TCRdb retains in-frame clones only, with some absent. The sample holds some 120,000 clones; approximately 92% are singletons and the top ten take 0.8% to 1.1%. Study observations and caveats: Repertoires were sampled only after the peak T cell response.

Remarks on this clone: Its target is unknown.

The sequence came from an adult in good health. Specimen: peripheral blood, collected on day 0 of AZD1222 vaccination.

CDR3 DNA sequence: TGTGCCAGCATCTCCCGTGGGGGGGCCTTTTACCTATACAATGAGCAGTTCTTC. Its translation is CASISRGGAFYLYNEQFF. This sequence joins TRBV27 and TRBJ2-1, with D possibly matching TRBD2 (7 bases). V dropped 7 bases and J dropped 4 bases, with 26 bases sitting between them. The CDR3 covers 18 residues. CDR1 MNHEY and CDR2 SMNVEV come from the germline V gene (reference sequence).